This passage covers 14 T cell receptor beta chains from one sample sequenced in a study of beta chain features in type 1 diabetes. General study results and limits: Type 1 diabetes patients had TCRB CDR3s that were shorter (moderately but significantly so) in all four CD4+ subsets.

The sequenced template was cDNA made from the entire isolated RNA. Libraries were prepared by immunoSEQ multiplex PCR; TCRdb keeps only in-frame clonotypes and omits some of them. The sample has roughly 730,000 clones, 13% seen once; the top ten hold around 0.022%. These receptors have no known antigen. Sequencing was done on a sample of naive CD4+ T cells from blood. The receptors were gathered from a man aged 18 to 35 with type 1 diabetes.

This clone was seen a handful of times. This sequence joins TRBV5-4 and TRBJ2-1; 7 bases line up with TRBD2. The V and J ends lost 0 bases and 4 bases, in that order; junction bases with no gene match: 4. Germline V CDR1 and CDR2: SGHNT, YYREEE (reference sequence). This CDR3 has 15 residues. In DNA, the CDR3 is TGTGCCAGCAGCTTGGAGGGCGGGGGATACAATGAGCAGTTCTTC. Translation gives CASSLEGGGYNEQFF.

This clone was detected a few times. This chain links TRBV30 with TRBJ1-3, with D possibly matching TRBD1 (5 bases). The V end was cut by 4 bases, the J end by 0 bases, with 13 bases between. CDR3 length: 15 amino acids. In germline, CDR1 is GTSNPN, CDR2 SVGIG (reference sequence). The CDR3 DNA follows: TGTGCCTGGAATTTGAGACAGTCCTCTGGAAACACCATATATTTT. It specifies CAWNLRQSSGNTIYF.

This chain connects TRBV18 to TRBJ2-2; D is unresolved. The CDR3 is 15 residues long. Germline assignment: CDR1 KGHSH and CDR2 LQKENI. V lost 7 bases to trimming and J lost 2 bases, with 14 bases between them. CDR3 sequence (DNA): TGTGCCAGCTGTCAGGAAATCCACAACACCGGGGAGCTGTTTTTT. Translation gives CASCQEIHNTGELFF.

The chain joins TRBV6-6 to TRBJ2-1, with D possibly being TRBD1 or TRBD2 (5 bases each). Germline V gene sequence: CDR1 MNHNY, CDR2 SVGAGI (reference sequence). The germline V and J ends were trimmed by 9 bases and 15 bases, with 15 bases remaining between them. The CDR3 extends over 10 amino acids. CDR3 in amino acids: CASIGAGWFF. In DNA form, the CDR3 reads TGTGCCAGTATCGGGGCAGGGTGGTTCTTC.

This clone was observed a handful of times. The chain uses TRBV7-3 and TRBJ2-1; perhaps TRBD2 as D (6 bases). This CDR3 region has 13 residues. Trimming shortened V by 4 bases and J by 4 bases, and 8 bases separated the two germline ends. Germline lookup yields CDR1 SGHTA and CDR2 FQGTGA. The CDR3 loop reads CASSSGSYNEQFF. CDR3 sequence (DNA): TGTGCCAGCAGCTCCGGGAGTTACAATGAGCAGTTCTTC.

The chain couples TRBV20-1 to TRBJ1-1, with D tentatively TRBD1 (6 bases). V was cut by 5 bases and J by 13 bases, with 17 bases left in between. Germline lookup yields CDR1 DFQATT and CDR2 SNEGSKA (reference sequence). The CDR3 runs to 11 residues. CDR3 nucleotides: TGCAGTGCTGAATCACAGGGAGGGCATTTCTTT. Amino acid sequence: CSAESQGGHFF.

In nucleotides, the CDR3 is TGCGCCAGCAACGCTGGTCCCACGGGAGGAAACACCATATATTTT. It yields the protein CASNAGPTGGNTIYF. This sequence joins TRBV4-1 and TRBJ1-3; D unclear. The CDR3 is 15 residues long. CDR1 MGHRA and CDR2 YSYEKL come from the germline V gene. The ends were cut back, 7 bases at V and 4 bases at J, with 17 bases in the middle.

This clone was counted only a few times. V is TRBV18 and J is TRBJ2-7; the D gene is possibly TRBD1 (6 bases). Trimming left V 3 bases short and J 7 bases short, with 10 bases between. The CDR3 is made up of 12 amino acids. Germline values: CDR1 KGHSH, CDR2 LQKENI. As DNA, the CDR3 is TGTGCCAGCTCACCGTTTAGGGGGGAGCAGTACTTC. It encodes CASSPFRGEQYF. Full variable domain (missing parts from reference TRBV18 and TRBJ2-7): NAGVMQNPRHLVRRRGQEARLRCSPMKGHSHVYWYRQLPEEGLKFMVYLQKENIIDESGMPKERFSAEFPKEGPSILRIQQVVRGDSAAYFCASSPFRGEQYFGPGTRLTVT.

This sequence joins TRBV6-5 and TRBJ1-6, with 9 bases lining up with TRBD1. CDR1 is MNHEY, CDR2 SVGAGI, per germline. The CDR3 is made up of 15 amino acids. Trimming removed 8 bases from V and 7 bases from J; junction bases left unmatched: 9. The CDR3 region has the DNA TGTGCCAGCTACGATCCGGGACAGGGAAATTCACCCCTCCACTTT. Encoded protein: CASYDPGQGNSPLHF.

The chain combines TRBV2 with TRBJ2-2, with D perhaps TRBD2 (6 bases). Per the germline V gene, CDR1 is SNHLY and CDR2 is FYNNEI. This CDR3 contains 17 residues. V was trimmed by 3 bases and J by 5 bases, leaving 19 bases between them. CDR3 DNA sequence: TGTGCCAGCAGTGAGGTAGCGGCACCCCAAGGGACCGGGGAGCTGTTTTTT. Residues: CASSEVAAPQGTGELFF.

In this sample, this clone turned up a few times. The J gene is TRBJ2-1, the V gene TRBV30; D is unresolved. Trimming removed 0 bases at V and 3 bases at J, with 18 bases between. The CDR3 is 17 residues long. Germline loops: CDR1 GTSNPN, CDR2 SVGIG (reference sequence). As DNA, the CDR3 is TGTGCCTGGAGTGTCACTCGGACGAGCACCTACTACAATGAGCAGTTCTTC. This gives the protein CAWSVTRTSTYYNEQFF. The full variable domain, rest sourced from reference TRBV30 and TRBJ2-1, is SQTIHQWPATLVQPVGSPLSLECTVEGTSNPNLYWYRQAAGRGLQLLFYSVGIGQISSEVPQNLSASRPQDRQFILSSKKLLLSDSGFYLCAWSVTRTSTYYNEQFFGPGTRLTVL.

The chain is built from TRBV5-1 and TRBJ2-7; 13 nucleotides line up with TRBD2. This CDR3 region has 17 residues. Germline V gene data show CDR1 as SGHRS and CDR2 as YFSETQ. J gave up 7 bases and V 3 bases, and 13 bases lay outside the gene matches. For the CDR3, the DNA is TGCGCCAGCAGCTCGCCGACTAGCGGGGGGATTGCTTGGGAGCAGTACTTC. It encodes CASSSPTSGGIAWEQYF.

The table lists this clone with a few counts. The chain has TRBV5-5 and TRBJ2-1; D might be TRBD2 (6 bases). The V gene lost 2 bases and the J gene lost 5 bases, with 17 bases spanning the gap. Germline V CDR1 and CDR2: SGHKS, YYEKEE (reference sequence). The CDR3 covers 16 residues. The CDR3 nucleotides read TGTGCCAGCAGCTTCGTGCCGGGACTCGCGAACAATGAGCAGTTCTTC. This codes for CASSFVPGLANNEQFF.

The V gene is TRBV30, the J gene TRBJ2-1; perhaps TRBD2 as D (5 bases). The CDR3 runs 15 residues. Between the trimmed V and J ends, which lost 5 bases and 4 bases, there was a span of 18 bases. Germline V gene data show CDR1 as GTSNPN and CDR2 as SVGIG (reference sequence). CDR3 nucleotide sequence: TGTGCCTGGGCTGCGAGATCGGACTTGTACAATGAGCAGTTCTTC. This translates into CAWAARSDLYNEQFF.